The 22 T cell receptor beta chains below come from one sample, sequenced in a study of blood T cell repertoires in COVID-19. Clones were read by immunoSEQ multiplex PCR, and TCRdb kept only the in-frame ones, dropping some. The sample lists roughly 80,000 clones; roughly 80% were seen once. The sequencing sample was made of peripheral blood. The receptor source for this set is a human donor in a cohort sampled during active COVID-19.

The chain uses TRBV10-1 and TRBJ2-7; 7 bases align to TRBD1. Germline trimming cut 6 bases from V and 7 bases from J; bases unmatched to any gene: 9. The length of the CDR3 is 13 residues. Germline-derived CDR1 and CDR2 are WNHNN and SYGVQD (reference sequence). For the CDR3, the DNA is TGCGCCAGCAGGAGGACAGGCGTGGAAGAGCAGTACTTC. It specifies CASRRTGVEEQYF.

This chain uses TRBV6-5 with TRBJ1-4, with 10 bases matching TRBD1. Trimming took 6 bases from V and 7 from J; bases not matched to a gene: 5. The CDR3 contains 14 residues. The V gene's germline CDR1 is MNHEY and CDR2 SVGAGI. The CDR3 coding sequence is TGTGCCAGCAGAGAGACAGGGGGCTTTGAAAAACTGTTTTTT. As protein: CASRETGGFEKLFF.

This chain connects TRBV5-1 to TRBJ1-3, with a weak D call TRBD1 (5 bases). This CDR3 has 16 residues. V lost 4 bases, J lost 4 bases, and 18 bases lay in between. The V gene's germline CDR1 is SGHRS and CDR2 YFSETQ. CDR3 nucleotides: TGCGCCAGCAGCGAAAGACCCGGCGGGGACGGAAACACCATATATTTT. This sequence encodes CASSERPGGDGNTIYF.

V is TRBV10-3 and J is TRBJ1-6, with D uncertain. The ends were cut back, 2 bases at V and 8 bases at J, with 4 bases in the middle. Germline V gene lookup returns CDR1 ENHRY and CDR2 SYGVKD. The CDR3 runs to 12 residues. For the CDR3, the DNA is TGTGCCATCAGTGAGAGAGATTCACCCCTCCACTTT. Translating it yields CAISERDSPLHF.

The chain couples TRBV5-5 to TRBJ1-1; 9 positions agree with TRBD1. J was trimmed by 3 bases and V by 2 bases; bases with no gene match: 2. There are 14 residues in the CDR3. Germline CDR1 and CDR2: SGHKS and YYEKEE (reference sequence). The CDR3 nucleotides are TGTGCCAGCAGCTTACAGGGGGCCGACACTGAAGCTTTCTTT. This gives the protein CASSLQGADTEAFF.

CDR3 loop: CASSYPERPQYF. In DNA, the CDR3 is TGTGCCAGCAGCTACCCGGAGAGACCCCAGTACTTC. The chain employs TRBV5-4 and TRBJ2-5, with no clear D. V was pared by 3 bases and J by 9 bases, with 12 bases between. CDR1 and CDR2 (germline): SGHNT, YYREEE (reference sequence). This CDR3 contains 12 residues.

This chain joins TRBV11-3 and TRBJ2-5; D not certain. Looked up from germline, CDR1 is SGHNT and CDR2 is YENEEA. This CDR3 is 13 amino acids long. Between the trimmed V and J ends, which lost 1 base and 3 bases, there was a span of 6 bases. CDR3 nucleotides: TGTGCCAGCAGCTTAGGGCCAGAAGAGACCCAGTACTTC. This gives the protein CASSLGPEETQYF. The variable domain in full, with the rest retrieved from reference TRBV11-3 and TRBJ2-5, is EAGVVQSPRYKIIEKKQPVAFWCNPISGHNTLYWYLQNLGQGPELLIRYENEEAVDDSQLPKDRFSAERLKGVDSTLKIQPAELGDSAVYLCASSLGPEETQYFGPGTRLLVL.

This clone was seen only once. This chain links TRBV5-5 with TRBJ2-1; TRBD2 agrees at 9 bases. With V trimmed by 0 bases and J by 3 bases, 4 bases remained unmatched. The CDR3 is 16 residues long. Germline CDR1 is SGHKS and CDR2 is YYEKEE (reference sequence). The CDR3: CASSLVGSGSYNEQFF. The CDR3 DNA follows: TGTGCCAGCAGCTTGGTAGGTAGCGGGAGCTACAATGAGCAGTTCTTC.

The rearrangement links TRBV29-1 to TRBJ1-1, with D unclear. This CDR3 has 13 residues. Germline V lookup: CDR1 SQVTM, CDR2 ANQGSEA. V lost 4 bases and J lost 1, with 10 bases in between. The CDR3 is CSVAPTWNTEAFF. The CDR3 DNA follows: TGCAGCGTTGCGCCTACCTGGAACACTGAAGCTTTCTTT.

V is TRBV5-1 and J is TRBJ2-1, with 7 bases fitting TRBD1. J gave up 3 bases and V 0 bases, and 3 bases lay outside the gene matches. Per the germline V gene, CDR1 is SGHRS and CDR2 is YFSETQ. The CDR3 is 15 residues long. The CDR3 spells CASSLVGQDYNEQFF. The CDR3 nucleotides are TGCGCCAGCAGCTTGGTTGGACAGGACTACAATGAGCAGTTCTTC.

This rearrangement joins TRBV2 to TRBJ1-4, with TRBD1 as a possible D gene (6 bases). V lost 6 bases and J lost 8, with 13 bases in between. This CDR3 spans 13 amino acids. Germline-derived CDR1 and CDR2 are SNHLY and FYNNEI. CDR3 nucleotides: TGTGCCAGCAGCCAGGGGTTAGGGGAAAAACTGTTTTTT. Its protein product is CASSQGLGEKLFF.

DNA of the CDR3: TGTGCCCCCTACCCGCTCTACAGGGATCATGGCTACACCTTC. It is translated as CAPYPLYRDHGYTF. The rearrangement links TRBV24-1 to TRBJ1-2, with TRBD1 as a possible D gene (6 bases). Germline assignment: CDR1 KGHDR and CDR2 SFDVKD. The CDR3 is made up of 14 amino acids. The V end lost 12 bases, the J end lost 6 bases, and 22 bases lay between the germline ends.

This clone was found once. This sequence joins TRBV3-1 (or the pseudogene TRBV3-2) and TRBJ2-7, with 8 bases aligning to TRBD1. V dropped 7 bases and J dropped 5; count of bases not matched to a gene: 10. Germline V gene sequence: CDR1 LGHDT, CDR2 YNNKEL (reference sequence). The CDR3 runs 14 residues. DNA of the CDR3: TGTGCCAGCAACTTTGGACAGGGAAAACACGAGCAGTACTTC. Residues: CASNFGQGKHEQYF.

This clone was seen just once. V gene TRBV5-1 combines with J gene TRBJ2-2; D remains ambiguous. The V end was cut by 0 bases, the J end by 0 bases, with 9 bases between. CDR3 size: 16 residues. Germline V gives CDR1 SGHRS, CDR2 YFSETQ. CDR3 sequence (DNA): TGCGCCAGCAGCTTGGCGGCCAGCGCGAACACCGGGGAGCTGTTTTTT. Its protein is CASSLAASANTGELFF.

CDR3 DNA sequence: TGTGCCAGCAGCTTGGTCGGGGAGACCCAGTACTTC. Its protein product is CASSLVGETQYF. The rearrangement links TRBV11-2 to TRBJ2-5; D call uncertain. The V gene lost 3 bases and the J gene lost 5 bases, with 7 bases spanning the gap. This CDR3 is built from 12 residues. The V gene's germline CDR1 is SGHAT and CDR2 FQNNGV.

The V gene is TRBV6-2 or TRBV6-3, the J gene TRBJ2-5, with a tentative D call TRBD2 (5 bases). Germline V gene data show CDR1 as MNHEY and CDR2 as SVGEGT. The CDR3 covers 15 residues. V was pared by 5 bases and J by 0 bases, with 13 bases between. The DNA for the CDR3 is TGTGCCAGCAGTCCCCGTAGCGCAAACCAAGAGACCCAGTACTTC. Protein: CASSPRSANQETQYF.

This chain joins TRBV3-1 (or the pseudogene TRBV3-2) and TRBJ1-3; D unresolved. Looked up from germline, CDR1 is LGHDT and CDR2 is YNNKEL (reference sequence). This CDR3 is built from 13 residues. Trimming left V 8 bases short and J 2 bases short, with 10 bases between. CDR3 coding DNA: TGTGCCAGCGCGTCGCAACCTGGAAACACCATATATTTT. This translates into CASASQPGNTIYF.

The chain carries TRBV19 and TRBJ2-2; D not certain. Germline-derived CDR1 and CDR2 are LNHDA and SQIVND (reference sequence). V dropped 3 bases and J dropped 4 bases, with 15 bases sitting between them. The CDR3 contains 16 residues. As DNA, the CDR3 is TGTGCCAGTAGTATGCGGCCTCCACCCCCCACCGGGGAGCTGTTTTTT. Protein: CASSMRPPPPTGELFF. Supplemented by reference TRBV19 and TRBJ2-2, the full variable domain reads DGGITQSPKYLFRKEGQNVTLSCEQNLNHDAMYWYRQDPGQGLRLIYYSQIVNDFQKGDIAEGYSVSREKKESFPLTVTSAQKNPTAFYLCASSMRPPPPTGELFFGEGSRLTVL.

V usage is TRBV5-1 and J usage is TRBJ2-7, with 10 bases that match TRBD1. Trimming at V came to 3 bases and at J to 4 bases, leaving 1 base not matched to a gene. Germline V CDR1 and CDR2: SGHRS, YFSETQ. CDR3 length: 13 amino acids. The CDR3 nucleotides read TGCGCCAGCAGCTGGACAGGGGGGTACGAGCAGTACTTC. Residues: CASSWTGGYEQYF.

The chain couples TRBV19 to TRBJ1-2, with D tentatively TRBD1 (5 bases). The V gene lost 3 bases and the J gene lost 0 bases, with 8 bases spanning the gap. CDR1 is LNHDA, CDR2 SQIVND, per germline (reference sequence). This CDR3 is 14 amino acids long. As DNA, the CDR3 is TGTGCCAGTAGTATGGGGGGGGCTAACTATGGCTACACCTTC. Its protein product is CASSMGGANYGYTF.

The genes are TRBV3-1 (or the pseudogene TRBV3-2) and TRBJ1-6; TRBD1 agrees at 10 bases. Germline trimming cut 5 bases from V and 10 bases from J; bases unmatched to any gene: 8. The CDR3 spans 15 residues. Germline V gene sequence: CDR1 LGHDT, CDR2 YNNKEL (reference sequence). The CDR3: CASSTRQGARSPLHF. The CDR3 DNA sequence: TGTGCCAGCAGCACCAGACAGGGGGCACGGTCACCCCTCCACTTT.

The rearrangement joins TRBV6-1 to TRBJ2-2, with 8 bases identical to TRBD2. Looked up from germline, CDR1 is MNHNS and CDR2 is SASEGT. V gave up 3 bases and J gave up 6 bases; unmatched junction bases: 9. The CDR3 is 16 amino acids. The CDR3 loop is CASSDGGLGSAGELFF. In nucleotides, the CDR3 is TGTGCCAGCAGTGATGGGGGACTAGGCTCGGCCGGGGAGCTGTTTTTT.